The 13 T cell receptor beta chains below all came from one sample that was sequenced in a study of CD8 T cells in ankylosing spondylitis. TCRdb reprocessed the 5' RACE reads via MiXCR and lists one record per CDR3 protein. Among approximately 200,000 distinct CDR3 sequences, more than 10% were seen once, and the ten largest hold approximately 17%. The sequenced sample consisted of blood, either unsorted or a sorted T cell fraction (not recorded which). Every receptor here comes from a male donor with ankylosing spondylitis or in good health (not recorded which).

The rearrangement joins TRBV12-3 or TRBV12-4 to TRBJ1-1, with TRBD1 identical over 7 bases. The CDR3 spans 14 residues. The ends lost 8 bases at V and 1 base at J; junction bases unmatched: 7. CDR3 in DNA: TGTGCCAGCGCGAACAGGGGAGGGAACACTGAAGCTTTCTTT. Residues: CASANRGGNTEAFF.

This clonotype has only a few counts. The rearrangement uses TRBV19 and TRBJ2-1; 10 positions agree with TRBD2. V shed 7 bases, J shed 8 bases, and the junction held 11 bases outside the gene matches. CDR1 LNHDA and CDR2 SQIVND come from the germline V gene (reference sequence). The CDR3 totals 15 residues. The CDR3 DNA reads TGTGCCAGTATTCCGGGGAGCGGGGGGGCGGATGAGCAGTTCTTC. As protein: CASIPGSGGADEQFF.

V usage is TRBV30 and J usage is TRBJ2-2; weak D call: TRBD2 (5 bases). This CDR3 contains 13 residues. Germline V lookup: CDR1 GTSNPN, CDR2 SVGIG (reference sequence). The V and J ends lost 2 bases and 6 bases respectively, with 10 bases between them. CDR3 coding DNA: TGTGCCTGGAGTCCGGACTCCGCCGGGGAGCTGTTTTTT. Translating it yields CAWSPDSAGELFF.

CDR3 sequence: CASSFTSGNPAEQFF. The CDR3, as DNA: TGTGCCAGCAGCTTTACCAGCGGGAACCCCGCTGAGCAGTTCTTC. The chain has TRBV5-5 and TRBJ2-1, with 7 bases lining up with TRBD2. Trimming took 2 bases from V and 9 from J; bases not matched to a gene: 11. Germline V gene data show CDR1 as SGHKS and CDR2 as YYEKEE (reference sequence). This CDR3 comprises 15 residues.

Only a few counts were recorded for this clonotype. This chain uses TRBV27 with TRBJ2-1; TRBD1 matches 9 bases. The CDR3 totals 13 residues. Trimming at V came to 8 bases and at J to 3 bases, leaving 2 bases not matched to a gene. The germline V gene has CDR1 MNHEY and CDR2 SMNVEV (reference sequence). CDR3 protein: CASGDRDYNEQFF. The CDR3 DNA reads as TGTGCCAGCGGGGACAGGGACTACAATGAGCAGTTCTTC.

This clonotype was observed many times. This chain links TRBV6-1 with TRBJ2-1; D possibly corresponds to TRBD1 (7 bases). Trimming pared 4 bases from V and 6 bases from J, leaving 13 bases between. From germline, CDR1 is MNHNS and CDR2 SASEGT. This CDR3 contains 14 residues. Here the CDR3 reads CASSGGTEPNEQFF. The DNA of the CDR3 is TGTGCCAGCAGTGGCGGGACAGAGCCCAATGAGCAGTTCTTC.

The chain carries TRBV11-2 and TRBJ2-2, with 9 bases aligning to TRBD2. CDR1 SGHAT and CDR2 FQNNGV come from the germline V gene. CDR3 length equals 17 residues. Trimming cost V 1 base and J 4 bases; bases outside gene matches: 7. CDR3 region: CASSLAGLAGITGELFF. The CDR3 region has the DNA TGTGCCAGCAGCTTAGCTGGGCTAGCGGGGATCACCGGGGAGCTGTTTTTT.

The table lists this clonotype with many counts. The CDR3 protein is CASSFRGLNTEAFF. CDR3 nucleotide sequence: TGTGCCAGCTCCTTTAGGGGGCTGAACACTGAAGCTTTCTTT. The V gene is TRBV12-3 or TRBV12-4, the J gene TRBJ1-1, with 7 bases matching TRBD1. Germline trimming cut 8 bases from V and 0 bases from J; bases unmatched to any gene: 6. The CDR3 has 14 amino acids.

J is TRBJ2-1 and V is TRBV29-1; TRBD2 might be the D (5 bases). Germline assignment: CDR1 SQVTM and CDR2 ANQGSEA. This CDR3 is 14 amino acids long. With 0 bases removed from V and 3 bases from J, the gap between germline ends came to 9 bases. The chain's CDR3 is CSVEDRGNYNEQFF. The CDR3 DNA follows: TGCAGCGTTGAAGATCGAGGGAACTACAATGAGCAGTTCTTC.

The chain links TRBV14 to TRBJ1-1; 8 nucleotides line up with TRBD1. The V segment lost 1 base and the J segment 11 bases; nucleotides outside the gene matches: 9. The CDR3 is 14 residues long. Germline CDR1 is SGHDN and CDR2 is FVKESK. CDR3 loop: CASSQAQGAWEAFF. The CDR3 nucleotides are TGTGCCAGCAGCCAAGCCCAGGGGGCATGGGAGGCTTTCTTT.

This clonotype showed up many times. The CDR3 DNA sequence: TGTGCCAGCAGTTTAGGCAGGATAGGTGAGCAGTACTTC. This translates into CASSLGRIGEQYF. The rearrangement joins TRBV12-3 or TRBV12-4 to TRBJ2-7; D is unclear. V was cut by 1 base and J by 7 bases, with 11 bases left in between. CDR3 size: 13 residues.

V gene TRBV7-8 combines with J gene TRBJ2-7; D is unclear. Trimming removed 3 bases from V and 4 bases from J, with 7 bases in between. Germline-derived CDR1 and CDR2 are SGHVS and FQNEAQ. This CDR3 spans 12 amino acids. The CDR3 spells CASSFDRYEQYF. The CDR3 coding sequence is TGTGCCAGCAGCTTCGACCGTTACGAGCAGTACTTC.

Only one count was recorded for this clonotype. This chain connects TRBV30 to TRBJ2-7; TRBD2 matches at 8 bases. Trimming removed 0 bases from V and 3 bases from J; junction bases left unmatched: 1. Germline V gene data show CDR1 as GTSNPN and CDR2 as SVGIG (reference sequence). The CDR3 sequence is 13 residues long. CDR3 bases: TGTGCCTGGAGTGTCGCGGGGGGCTACGAGCAGTACTTC. Protein product: CAWSVAGGYEQYF.